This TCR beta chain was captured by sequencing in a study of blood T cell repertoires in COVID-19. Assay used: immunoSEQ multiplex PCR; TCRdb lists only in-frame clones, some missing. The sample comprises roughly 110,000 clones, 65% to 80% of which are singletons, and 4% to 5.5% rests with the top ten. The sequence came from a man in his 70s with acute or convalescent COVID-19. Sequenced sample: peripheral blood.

Here the CDR3 reads CASSPRVDGELFF. CDR3 DNA: TGCGCCAGCAGCCCGCGGGTGGACGGGGAGCTGTTTTTT. V and J are TRBV5-1 and TRBJ2-2, with D perhaps TRBD2 (5 bases). Per the germline V gene, CDR1 is SGHRS and CDR2 is YFSETQ. V was pared by 4 bases and J by 7 bases, with 11 bases between. This CDR3 region has 13 residues.